Shown below are 29 T cell receptor beta chains from a single sample sequenced in a study of blood T cell repertoires in COVID-19. Profiled with immunoSEQ multiplex PCR; TCRdb holds only in-frame clones, not every one. The sample carries around 140,000 clones, over 70% recorded once. The sequencing input was peripheral blood. The source of these receptors is an older woman with acute or convalescent COVID-19.

CDR3 DNA sequence: TGTGCCAGCAGCGTAGCTCTGTGGGAGGATGAGCAGTTCTTC. This gives the protein CASSVALWEDEQFF. This chain connects TRBV9 to TRBJ2-1, with a tentative D call TRBD2 (6 bases). This CDR3 spans 14 amino acids. Germline V gene lookup returns CDR1 SGDLS and CDR2 YYNGEE. Trimming removed 0 bases from V and 8 bases from J, with 12 bases in between.

The chain recombines TRBV12-3 or TRBV12-4 with TRBJ1-3, with D unclear. The CDR3 sequence is 12 residues long. V gave up 2 bases and J gave up 6 bases, with 5 bases separating them. This CDR3 reads CASSLHLNTIYF. CDR3 in DNA: TGTGCCAGCAGTTTACACTTAAACACCATATATTTT.

The chain employs TRBV5-1 and TRBJ2-3, with 7 bases aligning to TRBD2. CDR1 SGHRS and CDR2 YFSETQ come from the germline V gene. J was trimmed by 6 bases and V by 0 bases; bases with no gene match: 4. This CDR3 spans 14 amino acids. CDR3 sequence (DNA): TGCGCCAGCAGCTTGGCCAGGGAGGGGGATACGCAGTATTTT. Translating it yields CASSLAREGDTQYF.

CDR3 loop: CASSPGAGGLTGELFF. CDR3 DNA: TGTGCCAGCAGCCCTGGGGCGGGAGGGCTTACCGGGGAGCTGTTTTTT. The chain couples TRBV5-4 to TRBJ2-2; TRBD2 matches at 9 bases. Looked up from germline, CDR1 is SGHNT and CDR2 is YYREEE (reference sequence). J was trimmed by 5 bases and V by 4 bases; bases with no gene match: 9. The CDR3 runs to 16 residues.

The V and J genes are TRBV5-1 and TRBJ1-5, with TRBD1 matching over 7 bases. The CDR3 contains 14 residues. Germline trimming cut 3 bases from V and 3 bases from J; bases unmatched to any gene: 3. Germline V gene data show CDR1 as SGHRS and CDR2 as YFSETQ. The CDR3 coding sequence is TGCGCCAGCAGCTCGGACAGGCTCAATCAGCCCCAGCATTTT. The encoded protein is CASSSDRLNQPQHF. Complete variable domain (other parts from reference TRBV5-1 and TRBJ1-5): KAGVTQTPRYLIKTRGQQVTLSCSPISGHRSVSWYQQTPGQGLQFLFEYFSETQRNKGNFPGRFSGRQFSNSRSEMNVSTLELGDSALYLCASSSDRLNQPQHFGDGTRLSIL.

The chain uses TRBV6-1 and TRBJ1-4, with 10 bases identical to TRBD1. Per germline, CDR1 MNHNS and CDR2 SASEGT. V lost 4 bases, J lost 3 bases, and 5 bases stayed unmatched. This CDR3 has 16 amino acids. DNA of the CDR3: TGTGCCAGCAGTGGACAGGGGGCTGGGGCTAATGAAAAACTGTTTTTT. This sequence encodes CASSGQGAGANEKLFF.

Notes on this clone: This sample also contains other DNA sequences that code for the same CDR3. The chain recombines TRBV5-1 with TRBJ2-7; D remains unclear. Trimming pared 7 bases from V and 4 bases from J, leaving 9 bases between. Germline CDR1 reads SGHRS; CDR2 reads YFSETQ. The CDR3 contains 11 residues. CDR3 coding DNA: TGCGCCAGCTCCCCGGGTTACGAGCAGTACTTC. It yields the protein CASSPGYEQYF.

The chain is built from TRBV14 and TRBJ2-5; D might be TRBD1 (5 bases). In germline, CDR1 is SGHDN, CDR2 FVKESK. The CDR3 runs to 14 residues. The V end was cut by 1 base, the J end by 5 bases, with 11 bases between. CDR3 protein: CASSQAGIGETQYF. The CDR3 DNA reads as TGTGCCAGCAGCCAAGCAGGGATTGGGGAGACCCAGTACTTC. The complete variable domain, with remaining parts taken from reference TRBV14 and TRBJ2-5, reads EAGVTQFPSHSVIEKGQTVTLRCDPISGHDNLYWYRRVMGKEIKFLLHFVKESKQDESGMPNNRFLAERTGGTYSTLKVQPAELEDSGVYFCASSQAGIGETQYFGPGTRLLVL.

The chain joins TRBV3-1 (or the pseudogene TRBV3-2) to TRBJ1-6; 10 nucleotides agree with TRBD1. The CDR3 covers 16 residues. Trimming at V came to 1 base and at J to 14 bases, leaving 11 bases not matched to a gene. Germline V gives CDR1 LGHDT, CDR2 YNNKEL (reference sequence). The CDR3: CASSQVTGGVSSALHF. CDR3 DNA sequence: TGTGCCAGCAGCCAAGTGACAGGGGGCGTCTCTTCCGCCCTCCACTTT.

This clone was seen a single time. The CDR3 DNA follows: TGTGCCAGCAGCCCAACTAGCGGGAGGGCATATGAGCAGTTCTTC. Encoded protein: CASSPTSGRAYEQFF. The chain has TRBV7-9 and TRBJ2-1, with 13 nucleotides matching TRBD2. The CDR3 extends over 15 amino acids. J was trimmed by 8 bases and V by 5 bases; bases with no gene match: 6. From germline, CDR1 is SEHNR and CDR2 FQNEAQ (reference sequence).

The chain couples TRBV6-5 to TRBJ2-7; a weak D match, TRBD2 (6 bases). The CDR3 extends over 15 amino acids. Trimming removed 6 bases at V and 3 bases at J, with 18 bases between. The germline V gene has CDR1 MNHEY and CDR2 SVGAGI. Here the CDR3 reads CASSLFRGRHYEQYF. CDR3 DNA: TGTGCCAGCAGCCTGTTCCGAGGGAGGCACTACGAGCAGTACTTC.

This clone was counted once. The J gene is TRBJ2-2, the V gene TRBV28; the match to TRBD1 covers 7 bases. There are 18 residues in the CDR3. Germline V CDR1 and CDR2: MDHEN, SYDVKM. J gave up 1 base and V 8 bases, and 16 bases lay outside the gene matches. The DNA of the CDR3 is TGTGCCAGCCTCCGGGACAGCCCACTATCCATGAACACCGGGGAGCTGTTTTTT. Protein sequence: CASLRDSPLSMNTGELFF.

The chain carries TRBV5-1 and TRBJ1-6; a weak D match, TRBD1 (5 bases). Trimming left V 7 bases short and J 11 bases short, with 16 bases between. There are 13 residues in the CDR3. Per the germline V gene, CDR1 is SGHRS and CDR2 is YFSETQ. The CDR3 spells CASSQYPGTPLHF. In nucleotides, the CDR3 is TGCGCCAGCTCTCAATACCCAGGGACACCCCTCCACTTT.

This chain links TRBV28 with TRBJ2-5; 9 bases fit TRBD2. The ends lost 6 bases at V and 2 bases at J; junction bases unmatched: 7. Germline lookup yields CDR1 MDHEN and CDR2 SYDVKM. The CDR3 loop spans 15 amino acids. The CDR3 sequence: CASRSSGASQETQYF. CDR3 nucleotides: TGTGCCAGCAGGTCTAGCGGGGCTTCTCAAGAGACCCAGTACTTC.

This clone occurred a few times. The gene calls are TRBV6-5 and TRBJ2-1; weak D call: TRBD1 (5 bases). The V end lost 0 bases, the J end lost 12 bases, and 15 bases lay between the germline ends. The CDR3 totals 14 residues. CDR1 is MNHEY, CDR2 SVGAGI, per germline. The CDR3 DNA reads TGTGCCAGCAGTTACTCGCCGGATGAAGGGGTGCAGTTCTTC. Its protein product is CASSYSPDEGVQFF.

This clone was counted a few times. The chain uses TRBV5-1 and TRBJ1-2, with 10 bases matching TRBD1. The CDR3 runs to 15 residues. V lost 2 bases to trimming and J lost 8 bases; unmatched junction nucleotides: 9. Per germline, CDR1 SGHRS and CDR2 YFSETQ. The CDR3 loop is CASSFSGTGAGGYTF. CDR3 DNA sequence: TGCGCCAGCAGCTTCTCCGGGACAGGGGCGGGAGGCTACACCTTC.

This sequence joins TRBV18 and TRBJ2-7; 14 bases line up with TRBD2. J was trimmed by 3 bases and V by 3 bases; bases with no gene match: 4. The CDR3 runs 16 residues. Germline V gene data show CDR1 as KGHSH and CDR2 as LQKENI. The CDR3: CASSPGTSGSYYEQYF. In DNA, the CDR3 is TGTGCCAGCTCACCCGGGACTAGCGGGAGCTACTACGAGCAGTACTTC.

The CDR3 DNA reads TGTGCCAGCAGTTCCGCCGGGACAGGGAGGCTTGACACCATATATTTT. Its protein is CASSSAGTGRLDTIYF. The gene calls are TRBV28 and TRBJ1-3, with 9 bases matching TRBD1. The CDR3 has 16 amino acids. Germline loops: CDR1 MDHEN, CDR2 SYDVKM. The V and J ends lost 4 bases and 8 bases, in that order; junction bases with no gene match: 12.

The genes are TRBV11-2 and TRBJ2-7; 10 bases line up with TRBD2. J gave up 3 bases and V 1 base, and 9 bases lay outside the gene matches. This CDR3 contains 17 residues. Germline CDR1 is SGHAT and CDR2 is FQNNGV. In DNA, the CDR3 is TGTGCCAGCAGCTTAGGGCTAGCGGGAGCCCAAGACTACGAGCAGTACTTC. Protein product: CASSLGLAGAQDYEQYF.

This chain links TRBV6-6 with TRBJ2-7; 11 bases map to TRBD1. After removal of 6 bases from V and 2 bases from J, the junction contained 21 bases not matched to a gene. Germline CDR1 reads MNHNY; CDR2 reads SVGAGI (reference sequence). This CDR3 spans 20 amino acids. The CDR3 DNA reads as TGTGCCAGCAGCCGTAGGACAGGGGGCGTCCAACGATCAATTCCCTACGAGCAGTACTTC. Its protein product is CASSRRTGGVQRSIPYEQYF.

This sequence joins TRBV9 and TRBJ1-2; 8 bases map to TRBD1. This CDR3 is 15 amino acids long. CDR1 SGDLS and CDR2 YYNGEE come from the germline V gene. Trimming removed 0 bases from V and 5 bases from J; junction bases left unmatched: 6. CDR3 residues: CASSVAGTGAYGYTF. As DNA, the CDR3 is TGTGCCAGCAGCGTAGCTGGGACAGGAGCATATGGCTACACCTTC.

The rearrangement uses TRBV2 and TRBJ2-7, with D possibly matching TRBD2 (6 bases). Trimming stripped 6 bases from V and 4 bases from J, with 22 bases between. The germline V gene has CDR1 SNHLY and CDR2 FYNNEI. This CDR3 has 16 amino acids. DNA of the CDR3: TGTGCCAGCAGACAGCGGGCTAGGAGCGTCGGTTACGAGCAGTACTTC. Its translation is CASRQRARSVGYEQYF.

This clone has a single count. V is TRBV18 and J is TRBJ1-1; D is unclear. This CDR3 region has 12 residues. Trimming left V 3 bases short and J 1 base short, with 3 bases between. Germline CDR1 and CDR2: KGHSH and LQKENI. This CDR3 reads CASSPQNTEAFF. CDR3 DNA: TGTGCCAGCTCACCCCAGAACACTGAAGCTTTCTTT.

The gene calls are TRBV9 and TRBJ1-2; the match to TRBD1 covers 8 bases. The CDR3 is 14 residues long. CDR1 is SGDLS, CDR2 YYNGEE, per germline. V shed 5 bases and J 7 bases; nucleotides not matched to a gene: 10. CDR3 sequence reads: CASRYGTGGTGYTF. The CDR3 DNA is TGTGCCAGCAGATATGGGACAGGAGGAACTGGCTACACCTTC.

The rearrangement joins TRBV6-6 to TRBJ2-1, with a weak D call TRBD2 (6 bases). CDR1 and CDR2 (germline): MNHNY, SVGAGI (reference sequence). The CDR3 runs to 16 residues. Trimming took 8 bases from V and 7 from J, leaving 24 bases between them. The CDR3 is CASRPRRERVQNEQFF. CDR3 nucleotides: TGTGCCAGCCGCCCTCGGCGGGAAAGGGTCCAGAATGAGCAGTTCTTC.

This clone was seen a handful of times. The V gene is TRBV5-8, the J gene TRBJ2-7; possibly TRBD1 for D (5 bases). The CDR3 is made up of 12 amino acids. Trimming removed 0 bases at V and 7 bases at J, with 8 bases between. Per germline, CDR1 SGHTS and CDR2 YDEGEE. The CDR3 DNA is TGTGCCAGCAGCTTGGACAGGTTGGAGCAGTACTTC. Translated, it gives CASSLDRLEQYF.

On this clone itself: The same CDR3 is also encoded by other DNA sequences in this sample. V usage is TRBV5-1 and J usage is TRBJ2-1; possibly TRBD2 for D (5 bases). The germline V gene has CDR1 SGHRS and CDR2 YFSETQ. Between the trimmed V and J ends, which lost 3 bases and 0 bases, there was a span of 10 bases. The CDR3 runs to 15 residues. The CDR3 spells CASSSSGSSYNEQFF. CDR3 nucleotides: TGCGCCAGCAGCTCCTCGGGGAGCTCCTACAATGAGCAGTTCTTC.

The chain has TRBV7-9 and TRBJ2-1, with TRBD1 as a possible D gene (5 bases). Germline V CDR1 and CDR2: SEHNR, FQNEAQ (reference sequence). The CDR3 sequence is 13 residues long. V was clipped by 5 bases and J by 8 bases, with 13 bases between them. The CDR3 loop reads CASSPPGSDEQFF. The DNA for the CDR3 is TGTGCCAGCAGCCCCCCAGGGTCCGATGAGCAGTTCTTC.

This chain uses TRBV5-1 with TRBJ2-5; the match to TRBD1 covers 12 bases. V lost 6 bases, J lost 5 bases, and 14 bases stayed unmatched. There are 17 residues in the CDR3. Germline lookup yields CDR1 SGHRS and CDR2 YFSETQ. Here the CDR3 reads CASTLFGTGGQGETQYF. DNA of the CDR3: TGCGCCAGCACCCTTTTCGGGACAGGGGGCCAGGGGGAGACCCAGTACTTC.